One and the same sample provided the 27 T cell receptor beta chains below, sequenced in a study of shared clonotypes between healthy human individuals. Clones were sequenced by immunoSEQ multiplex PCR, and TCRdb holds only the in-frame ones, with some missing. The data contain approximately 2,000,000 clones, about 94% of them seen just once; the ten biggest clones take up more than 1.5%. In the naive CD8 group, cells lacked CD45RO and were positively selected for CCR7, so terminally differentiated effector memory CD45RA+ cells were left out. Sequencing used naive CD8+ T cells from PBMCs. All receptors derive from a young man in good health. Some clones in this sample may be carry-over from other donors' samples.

The CDR3 spells CASSELADPAYNEQFF. CDR3 DNA: TGTGCCAGCAGTGAACTAGCGGACCCCGCCTACAATGAGCAGTTCTTC. The genes are TRBV2 and TRBJ2-1; 7 positions agree with TRBD2. The CDR3 extends over 16 amino acids. The J segment lost 2 bases and the V segment lost 2 bases, leaving 6 bases of the junction unmatched. CDR1 is SNHLY, CDR2 FYNNEI, per germline.

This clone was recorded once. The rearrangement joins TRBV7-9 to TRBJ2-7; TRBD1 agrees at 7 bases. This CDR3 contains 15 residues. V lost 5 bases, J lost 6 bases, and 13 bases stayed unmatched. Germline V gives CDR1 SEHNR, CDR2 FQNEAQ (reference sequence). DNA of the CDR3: TGTGCCAGCAGCCACCGGACAGGCCCCCATAGCGAGCAGTACTTC. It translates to CASSHRTGPHSEQYF.

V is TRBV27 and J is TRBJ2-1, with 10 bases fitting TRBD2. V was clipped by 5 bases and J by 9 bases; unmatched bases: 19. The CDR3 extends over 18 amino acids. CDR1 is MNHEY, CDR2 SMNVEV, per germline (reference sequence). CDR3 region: CASSPASQLAGRIGEQFF. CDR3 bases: TGTGCCAGCAGTCCGGCTAGCCAACTAGCGGGAAGGATTGGTGAGCAGTTCTTC.

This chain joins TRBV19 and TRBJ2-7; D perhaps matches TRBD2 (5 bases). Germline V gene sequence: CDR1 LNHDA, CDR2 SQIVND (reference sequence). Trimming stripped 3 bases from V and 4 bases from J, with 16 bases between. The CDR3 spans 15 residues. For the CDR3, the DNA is TGTGCCAGTAGTATCCGTGTAGCGCTGGGATACGAGCAGTACTTC. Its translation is CASSIRVALGYEQYF.

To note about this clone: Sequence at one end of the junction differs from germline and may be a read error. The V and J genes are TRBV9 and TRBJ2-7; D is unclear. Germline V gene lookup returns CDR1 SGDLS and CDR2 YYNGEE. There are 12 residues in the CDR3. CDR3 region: CASSVNQAEIHF. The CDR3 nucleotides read TGTGCCAGCAGCGTTAATCAAGCTGAAATCCACTTC.

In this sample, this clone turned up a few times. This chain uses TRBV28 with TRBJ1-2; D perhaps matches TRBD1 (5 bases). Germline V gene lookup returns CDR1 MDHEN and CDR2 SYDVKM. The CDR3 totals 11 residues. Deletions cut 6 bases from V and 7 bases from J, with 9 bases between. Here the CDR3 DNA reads TGTGCCAGCAGGCGACAGTCTGGCTACACCTTC. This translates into CASRRQSGYTF.

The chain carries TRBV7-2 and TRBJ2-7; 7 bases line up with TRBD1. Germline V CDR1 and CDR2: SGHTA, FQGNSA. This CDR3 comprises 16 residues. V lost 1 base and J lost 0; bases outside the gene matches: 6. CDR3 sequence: CASSLGSGQFSYEQYF. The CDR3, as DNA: TGTGCCAGCAGCTTAGGGTCGGGACAGTTCTCCTACGAGCAGTACTTC.

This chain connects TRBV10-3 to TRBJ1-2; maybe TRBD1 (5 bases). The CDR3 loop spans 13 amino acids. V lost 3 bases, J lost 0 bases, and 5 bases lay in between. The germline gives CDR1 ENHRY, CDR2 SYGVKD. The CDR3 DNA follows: TGTGCCATCAGTGACAGGGCTAACTATGGCTACACCTTC. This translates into CAISDRANYGYTF.

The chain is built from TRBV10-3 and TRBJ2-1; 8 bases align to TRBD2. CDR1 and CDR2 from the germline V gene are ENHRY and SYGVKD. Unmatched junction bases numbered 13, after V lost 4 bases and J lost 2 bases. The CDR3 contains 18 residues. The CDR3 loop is CAISGAGYSGITYNEQFF. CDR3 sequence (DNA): TGTGCCATCAGTGGGGCGGGTTATAGCGGGATTACCTACAATGAGCAGTTCTTC.

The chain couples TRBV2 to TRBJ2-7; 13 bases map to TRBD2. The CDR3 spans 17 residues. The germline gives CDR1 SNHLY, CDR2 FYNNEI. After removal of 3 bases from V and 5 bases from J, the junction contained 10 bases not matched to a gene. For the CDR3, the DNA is TGTGCCAGCAGTGAGATAACCGGGACTAGCGGGATCCACGAGCAGTACTTC. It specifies CASSEITGTSGIHEQYF.

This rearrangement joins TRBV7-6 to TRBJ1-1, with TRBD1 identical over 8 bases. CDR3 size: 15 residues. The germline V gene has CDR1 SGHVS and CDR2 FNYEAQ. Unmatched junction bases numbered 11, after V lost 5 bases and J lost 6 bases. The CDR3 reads CASSTLQGGMAEAFF. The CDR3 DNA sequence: TGTGCCAGCAGCACTCTACAGGGGGGGATGGCTGAAGCTTTCTTT.

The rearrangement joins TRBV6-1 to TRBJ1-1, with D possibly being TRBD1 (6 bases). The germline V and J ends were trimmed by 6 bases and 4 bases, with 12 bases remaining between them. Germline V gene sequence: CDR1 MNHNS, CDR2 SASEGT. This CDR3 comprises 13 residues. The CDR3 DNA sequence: TGTGCCAGCAGGACTCTCAGGGGCACTGAAGCTTTCTTT. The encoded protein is CASRTLRGTEAFF.

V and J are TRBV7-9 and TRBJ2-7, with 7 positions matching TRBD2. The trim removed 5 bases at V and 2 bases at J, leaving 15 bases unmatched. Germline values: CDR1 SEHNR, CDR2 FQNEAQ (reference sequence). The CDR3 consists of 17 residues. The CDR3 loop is CASSTKRAGEIPYEQYF. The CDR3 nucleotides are TGTGCCAGCAGCACAAAGAGGGCGGGAGAGATCCCCTACGAGCAGTACTTC.

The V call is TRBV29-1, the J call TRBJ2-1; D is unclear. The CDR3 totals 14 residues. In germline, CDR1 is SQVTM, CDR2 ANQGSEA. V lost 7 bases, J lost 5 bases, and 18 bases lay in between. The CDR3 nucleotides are TGCAGCGACGGACGGGCCCCTCTGGACAATGAGCAGTTCTTC. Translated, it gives CSDGRAPLDNEQFF.

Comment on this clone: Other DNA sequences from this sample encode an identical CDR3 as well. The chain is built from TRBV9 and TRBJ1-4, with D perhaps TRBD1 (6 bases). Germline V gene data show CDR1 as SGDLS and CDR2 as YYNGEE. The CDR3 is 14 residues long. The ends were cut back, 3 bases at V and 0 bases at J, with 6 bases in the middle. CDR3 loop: CASSDRATNEKLFF. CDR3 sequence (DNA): TGTGCCAGCAGCGACAGGGCAACTAATGAAAAACTGTTTTTT.

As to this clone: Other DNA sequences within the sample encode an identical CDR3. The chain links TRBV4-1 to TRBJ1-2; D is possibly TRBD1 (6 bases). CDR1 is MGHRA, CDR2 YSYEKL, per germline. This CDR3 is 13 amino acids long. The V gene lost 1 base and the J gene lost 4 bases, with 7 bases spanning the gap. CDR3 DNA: TGCGCCAGCAGCCAAGTAGGGGGCTATGGCTACACCTTC. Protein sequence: CASSQVGGYGYTF.

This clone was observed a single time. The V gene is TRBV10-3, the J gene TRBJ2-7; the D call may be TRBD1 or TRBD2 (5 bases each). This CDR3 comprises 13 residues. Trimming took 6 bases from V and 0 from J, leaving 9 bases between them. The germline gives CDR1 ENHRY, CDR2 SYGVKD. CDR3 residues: CAISYGASYEQYF. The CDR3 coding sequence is TGTGCCATCAGCTACGGGGCCTCCTACGAGCAGTACTTC.

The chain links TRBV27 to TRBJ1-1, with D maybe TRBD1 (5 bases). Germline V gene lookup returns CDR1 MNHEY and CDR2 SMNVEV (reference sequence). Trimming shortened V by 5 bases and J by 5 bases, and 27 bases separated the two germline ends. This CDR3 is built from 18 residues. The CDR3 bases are TGTGCCAGCAGTATTTTACCTAATGATTGGGGCTCGAAGACTGAAGCTTTCTTT. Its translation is CASSILPNDWGSKTEAFF.

This chain's CDR3 is CASSLELTEETQYF. CDR3 DNA sequence: TGTGCCAGCAGCTTAGAACTGACTGAAGAGACCCAGTACTTC. V gene TRBV7-9 combines with J gene TRBJ2-5; D call uncertain. The germline V gene encodes CDR1 SEHNR and CDR2 FQNEAQ (reference sequence). This CDR3 spans 14 amino acids. The V and J ends lost 1 base and 3 bases respectively, with 9 bases between them.

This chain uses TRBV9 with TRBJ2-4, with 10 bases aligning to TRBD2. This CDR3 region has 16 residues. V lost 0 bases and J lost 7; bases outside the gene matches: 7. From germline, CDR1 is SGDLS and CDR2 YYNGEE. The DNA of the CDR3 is TGTGCCAGCAGCGTAGGAAGCGGGAGGGCGTTGAACATTCAGTACTTC. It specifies CASSVGSGRALNIQYF.

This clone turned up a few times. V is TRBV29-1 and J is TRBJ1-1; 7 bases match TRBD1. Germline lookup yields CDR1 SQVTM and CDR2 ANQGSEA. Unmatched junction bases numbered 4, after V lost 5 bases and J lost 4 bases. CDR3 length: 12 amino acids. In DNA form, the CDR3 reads TGCAGCGTTTTCAGGGGGAGCACTGAAGCTTTCTTT. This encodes CSVFRGSTEAFF. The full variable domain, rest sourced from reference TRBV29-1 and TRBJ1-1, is SAVISQKPSRDICQRGTSLTIQCQVDSQVTMMFWYRQQPGQSLTLIATANQGSEATYESGFVIDKFPISRPNLTFSTLTVSNMSPEDSSIYLCSVFRGSTEAFFGQGTRLTVV.

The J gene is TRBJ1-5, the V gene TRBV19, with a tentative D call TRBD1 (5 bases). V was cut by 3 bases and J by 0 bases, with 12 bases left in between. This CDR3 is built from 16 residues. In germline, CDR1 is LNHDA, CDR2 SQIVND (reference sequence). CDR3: CASSIHRGYSNQPQHF. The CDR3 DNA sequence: TGTGCCAGTAGTATCCATAGGGGCTATAGCAATCAGCCCCAGCATTTT.

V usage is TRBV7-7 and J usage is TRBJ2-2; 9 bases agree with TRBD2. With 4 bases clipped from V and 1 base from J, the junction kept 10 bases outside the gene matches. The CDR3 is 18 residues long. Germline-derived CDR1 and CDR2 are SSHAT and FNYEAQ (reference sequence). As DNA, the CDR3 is TGTGCCAGCAGCTCCAGTGGGGGACTAGCCAAGAACACCGGGGAGCTGTTTTTT. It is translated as CASSSSGGLAKNTGELFF.

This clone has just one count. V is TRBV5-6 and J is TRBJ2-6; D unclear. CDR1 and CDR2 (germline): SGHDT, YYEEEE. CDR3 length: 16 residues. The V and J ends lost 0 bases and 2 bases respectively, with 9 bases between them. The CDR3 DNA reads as TGTGCCAGCAGCTTGGTATTGGGCCCTGGGGCCAACGTCCTGACTTTC. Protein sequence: CASSLVLGPGANVLTF. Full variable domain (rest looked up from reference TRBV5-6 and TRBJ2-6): DAGVTQSPTHLIKTRGQQVTLRCSPKSGHDTVSWYQQALGQGPQFIFQYYEEEERQRGNFPDRFSGHQFPNYSSELNVNALLLGDSALYLCASSLVLGPGANVLTFGAGSRLTVL.

CDR3 sequence reads: CASSLGLAVYNEQFF. In DNA, the CDR3 is TGTGCCAGCAGCTTAGGACTAGCGGTCTACAATGAGCAGTTCTTC. The rearrangement uses TRBV7-8 and TRBJ2-1, with 9 bases matching TRBD2. The V segment lost 1 base and the J segment 3 bases; nucleotides outside the gene matches: 1. This CDR3 contains 15 residues. Germline CDR1 is SGHVS and CDR2 is FQNEAQ. Full variable domain (outside the CDR3, taken from reference TRBV7-8 and TRBJ2-1): GAGVSQSPRYKVAKRGQDVALRCDPISGHVSLFWYQQALGQGPEFLTYFQNEAQLDKSGLPSDRFFAERPEGSVSTLKIQRTQQEDSAVYLCASSLGLAVYNEQFFGPGTRLTVL.

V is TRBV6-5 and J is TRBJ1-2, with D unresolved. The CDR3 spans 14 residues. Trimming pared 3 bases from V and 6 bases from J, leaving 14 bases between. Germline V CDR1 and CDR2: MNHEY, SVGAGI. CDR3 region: CASSYAGIDDGYTF. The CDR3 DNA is TGTGCCAGCAGTTATGCGGGGATTGACGATGGCTACACCTTC.

The CDR3 spells CASSVGGTGAKNYEQYF. Written as DNA, the CDR3 is TGTGCCAGCAGCGTAGGAGGGACAGGGGCTAAGAACTACGAGCAGTACTTC. The chain combines TRBV9 with TRBJ2-7, with TRBD1 matching 10 bases. The CDR3 is made up of 17 amino acids. With 0 bases clipped from V and 3 bases from J, the junction kept 9 bases outside the gene matches. Germline V CDR1 and CDR2: SGDLS, YYNGEE.